This T cell receptor beta chain was identified during a study of cytomegalovirus exposure and HLA in healthy donors. General study points: It was about 150 TCR beta chains that were listed as cytomegalovirus-associated. According to reports, the classifier identified cytomegalovirus status with high specificity and sensitivity. Three CMV-associated chains proved CMV antigen-specific in vitro.

A single count supports this clone. Its matching antigen is unknown. Assay: immunoSEQ multiplex PCR; the TCRdb copy retains only in-frame clones and omits some. The sample lists 150,000 to 200,000 clones, roughly 86% occurring once. Germline CDR1 reads SGHTA; CDR2 reads FQGTGA. The V and J ends lost 1 base and 12 bases respectively, with 13 bases between them. This CDR3 has 13 residues. The validation cohort, a group of over a hundred subjects, included the donors and was separate from the approximately 670-subject first cohort. This rearrangement joins TRBV7-3 to TRBJ2-1; tentative D call: TRBD2 (6 bases). Sequencing input: PBMCs. The TCR sequence derives from a woman younger than 30 in good health and CMV-seropositive. The CDR3 reads CASSLMAGLPQFF. DNA of the CDR3: TGTGCCAGCAGCTTAATGGCGGGGCTCCCGCAGTTCTTC. Based on the CDR3 plus reference TRBV7-3 and TRBJ2-1, the full variable domain is GAGVSQTPSNKVTEKGKYVELRCDPISGHTALYWYRQSLGQGPEFLIYFQGTGAADDSGLPNDRFFAVRPEGSVSTLKIQRTERGDSAVYLCASSLMAGLPQFFGPGTRLTVL.